This TCR beta chain originates from a study of cytomegalovirus exposure and HLA in healthy donors. Study background: Earlier, some 180 million T cells were analyzed, and some 120 million unique TCR beta sequences were found among them.

Study observations and caveats: A later analysis found that most CMV-associated TCR beta chains appeared HLA-restricted. Later analysis identified some 16,000 TCR beta sequences associated with HLA alleles, using a false discovery rate threshold of 0.05. The authors listed 164 TCR beta chains as cytomegalovirus-associated.

As concerns this clone: Its matching antigen is unknown.

The PCR employed 60 Vbeta primers together with 13 Jbeta primers. Profiling relied on immunoSEQ multiplex PCR, and the TCRdb table lists in-frame clones only, not all of them. The sample lists around 99,000 clones, around four fifths occurring once. CDR3 length: 14 amino acids. Germline CDR1 and CDR2: MNHEY and SMNVEV (reference sequence). Trimming left V 3 bases short and J 1 base short, with 9 bases between. The TCR originated in a woman aged 50 to 60 in good health and CMV-seropositive. The sample comprised PBMCs. This chain joins TRBV27 and TRBJ2-5; D remains ambiguous. The CDR3 nucleotides are TGTGCCAGCAGTTTCAATCGAGCCCAAGAGACCCAGTACTTC. As protein: CASSFNRAQETQYF.